This T cell receptor (beta chain) comes out of a study of somatic mutations in cytotoxic T cells in rheumatoid arthritis (dated by TCRdb to 2016 to 2017). Some background on the complete study: Some V beta antibody-stained T-cell populations were flow-sorted on a FACSAria II or Sony SH800 at nearly 100% purity, and sorted V beta1+ cells also underwent TCRB sequencing. The study asked whether expanded CD8+ T-cell clones in newly diagnosed, untreated rheumatoid arthritis carry somatic mutations, and used TCRB deep sequencing to characterize clonality. The median ages of the patient and control groups were essentially identical. TCRB deep sequencing was performed for roughly 69 rheumatoid arthritis patients and 15 to 20 healthy controls. General findings and caveats noted by the study authors: Healthy controls showed no age-related increase in CD8+ clonality, whereas patients did (Spearman r ≈ 0.47). It was unknown which antigens the expanded CD8+ clones targeted, and their absence from virus-specific databases did not exclude viral specificity. Several identical CD8+ TCRB sequences were found in both blood and synovial fluid, and in about an eighth of the 65 patients the largest CD8+ clone exceeded 20% of CD8+ cells. The slight underrepresentation of TRBV07 in patients was not corrected for multiple comparisons. Rheumatoid arthritis patients and age-matched healthy controls did not significantly differ in CD8+ T-cell clonality.

Sequencing of TCRB CDR3 was done on genomic DNA with the immunoSEQ assay. Per the original workflow: Nothing other than productive TCRB rearrangements was included in the analyses. A clone was defined by a unique TCRB CDR3 sequence, and clonality was computed as a productive clonality index based on Shannon entropy. Repertoire overlap for a pair of samples was computed from each clone's template counts relative to total templates per sample. V-gene usage measured by flow cytometry correlated with TCRB sequencing V-gene usage, with a Spearman r of less than 0.65. Here the immuneACCESS table is served through TCRdb, limited to in-frame sequences with V and J called. Missing clones are a known gap in these copies; in checked studies unresolved V genes cover under half, and the rest lacks a known reason. That table gives V, J and clone size, and the DNA gave D and trimming. The sample table contains approximately 12,000 clones; only one count was recorded for just under 75% of them. The leading ten clones occupy more than 9% of the sample.

Concerning this clone: Its antigen is not yet known. No qualities accompany the bases; no much larger clone lies one base away.

Buffy coats from 20 blood donors served as healthy controls, a group that was 55% female with a median age of about 60 years (range 21-70). Positive magnetic bead selection on an AutoMACS was used to isolate CD4+ and CD8+ cells, with flow cytometry used to check purity. Isolation of peripheral blood mononuclear cells was done through Ficoll-Paque PLUS density gradient separation. Using Nucleospin Tissue or Tissue XS kits, DNA was extracted from CD4-enriched, CD8-enriched or PBMC samples, with quantification by a Qubit 2.0 fluorometer. Trimming removed 1 base from V and 0 bases from J; the gene matches leave 3 bases unexplained. CDR1 and CDR2 (SGHVS, FNYEAQ) derive from the germline V gene. The CDR3 starts with the cysteine, ends with the phenylalanine, and has 17 residues. Only CDR3 DNA remains: 51 bases, in frame from the first base.

This TCR was sampled from a woman between 40 and 50 years old in good health. The chain uses TRBV7-6 and TRBJ1-5, and 10 junctional nucleotides match TRBD1. The sample taken for sequencing was CD8+ T cells sorted from blood. The DNA is as follows: TGTGCCAGCAGCTTAGGACAGGGGGCGAATAGCAATCAGCCCCAGCATTTT. Translated, this is CASSLGQGANSNQPQHF.